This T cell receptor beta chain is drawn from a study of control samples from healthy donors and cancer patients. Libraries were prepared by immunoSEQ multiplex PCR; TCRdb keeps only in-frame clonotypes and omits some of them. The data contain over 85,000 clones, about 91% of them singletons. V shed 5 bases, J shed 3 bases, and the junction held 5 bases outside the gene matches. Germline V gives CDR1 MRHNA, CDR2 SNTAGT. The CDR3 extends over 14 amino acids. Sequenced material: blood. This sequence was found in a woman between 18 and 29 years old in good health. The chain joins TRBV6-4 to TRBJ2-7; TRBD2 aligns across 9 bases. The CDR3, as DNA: TGTGCCAGCAGTTGGCTAGCGGGGAACTACGAGCAGTACTTC. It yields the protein CASSWLAGNYEQYF.